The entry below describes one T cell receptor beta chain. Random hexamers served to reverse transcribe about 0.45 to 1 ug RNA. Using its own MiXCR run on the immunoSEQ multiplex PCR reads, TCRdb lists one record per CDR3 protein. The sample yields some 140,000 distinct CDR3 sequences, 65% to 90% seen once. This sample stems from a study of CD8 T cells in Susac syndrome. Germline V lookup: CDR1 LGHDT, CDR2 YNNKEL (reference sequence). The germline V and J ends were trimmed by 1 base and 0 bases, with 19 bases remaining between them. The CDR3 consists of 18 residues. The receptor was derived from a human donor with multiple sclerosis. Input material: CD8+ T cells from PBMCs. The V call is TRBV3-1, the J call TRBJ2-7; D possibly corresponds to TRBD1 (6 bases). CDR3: CASSQVYRATAGSYEQYV. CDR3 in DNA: TGTGCCAGCAGCCAAGTATACAGGGCCACCGCCGGCTCCTACGAGCAGTACGTC.